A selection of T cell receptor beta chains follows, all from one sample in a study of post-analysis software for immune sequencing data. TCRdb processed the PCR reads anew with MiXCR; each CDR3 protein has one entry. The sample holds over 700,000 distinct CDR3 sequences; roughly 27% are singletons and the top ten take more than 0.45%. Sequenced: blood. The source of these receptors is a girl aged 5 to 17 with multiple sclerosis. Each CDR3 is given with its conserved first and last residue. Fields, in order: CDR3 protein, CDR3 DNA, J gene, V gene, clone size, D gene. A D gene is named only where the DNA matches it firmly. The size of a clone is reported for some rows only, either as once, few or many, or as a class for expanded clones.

CASSPMNTEAFF TGTGCCAGCAGCCCTATGAACACTGAAGCTTTCTTT TRBJ1-1 TRBV18 many NA
CSASTHRGTDTQYF TGCAGTGCTAGCACTCACCGGGGCACAGATACGCAGTATTTT TRBJ2-3 TRBV20-1 NA NA
CSALNRQGAPPNTEAFF TGCAGTGCTCTAAACCGACAGGGGGCGCCTCCGAACACTGAAGCTTTCTTT TRBJ1-1 TRBV20-1 few TRBD1
CSVEDRVMENGYTF TGCAGCGTTGAAGATAGGGTAATGGAGAATGGCTACACCTTC TRBJ1-2 TRBV29-1 NA NA
CSVEGVARGRGYTF TGCAGCGTTGAAGGGGTGGCCCGGGGTAGGGGCTACACCTTC TRBJ1-2 TRBV29-1 NA NA
CASSFSGGQETQYF TGTGCCAGCAGCTTTTCCGGGGGCCAAGAGACCCAGTACTTC TRBJ2-5 TRBV7-9 many NA
CASSVSTGVYGYTF TGTGCCAGCAGCGTGTCCACAGGGGTCTATGGCTACACCTTC TRBJ1-2 TRBV7-9 NA TRBD1
CASSTKRGTVTDTQYF TGTGCCAGCAGCACCAAGCGGGGGACTGTCACAGATACGCAGTATTTT TRBJ2-3 TRBV7-2 NA TRBD2
CASSDYRRTDTQYF TGTGCCAGCAGTGACTATAGGCGTACAGATACGCAGTATTTT TRBJ2-3 TRBV6-4 many NA
CASSPMSLSYEQYF TGTGCCAGCAGCCCAATGTCCCTTTCCTACGAGCAGTACTTC TRBJ2-7 TRBV7-2 many NA
CASSSGRGLAEETQYF TGTGCCAGCAGCTCAGGAAGGGGGCTAGCGGAAGAGACCCAGTACTTC TRBJ2-5 TRBV9 few NA
CASSLTAGPNEKLFF TGCGCCAGCAGCTTGACGGCAGGACCTAATGAAAAACTGTTTTTT TRBJ1-4 TRBV5-1 NA NA
CSASSGIRFHEQFF TGCAGTGCAAGTAGCGGGATACGTTTTCATGAGCAGTTCTTC TRBJ2-1 TRBV20-1 NA TRBD2
CASSPIGLGGMQPQHF TGTGCCAGCAGTCCCATAGGTTTAGGAGGGATGCAGCCCCAGCATTTT TRBJ1-5 TRBV6-5 NA NA
CSAFGAGVNNEQFF TGCAGTGCCTTCGGAGCGGGAGTAAACAATGAGCAGTTCTTC TRBJ2-1 TRBV20-1 NA TRBD2
CASSHRGWSYEQYF TGTGCCAGCAGCCACAGGGGATGGTCCTACGAGCAGTACTTC TRBJ2-7 TRBV9 few TRBD1
CSSTVRVTEAFF TGCAGCTCAACCGTCAGGGTTACTGAAGCTTTCTTT TRBJ1-1 TRBV29-1 few NA
CASTGPSKGYTF TGTGCCAGCACCGGACCATCAAAGGGCTACACCTTC TRBJ1-2 TRBV12-3/TRBV12-4 few NA
CASSVLGARNNEQFF TGTGCCAGCAGTGTACTGGGGGCTCGAAACAATGAGCAGTTCTTC TRBJ2-1 TRBV6-4 once NA
CASSWGPTRAQYNEQFF TGTGCCAGCAGCTGGGGCCCAACGCGGGCGCAGTACAATGAGCAGTTCTTC TRBJ2-1 TRBV5-5 few NA
CAIMRLAGANTGELFF TGTGCCATCATGCGACTAGCGGGTGCGAACACCGGGGAGCTGTTTTTT TRBJ2-2 TRBV10-3 NA TRBD2
CASSYHGQGAHEQYF TGTGCCAGCAGTTACCACGGACAGGGGGCGCATGAGCAGTACTTC TRBJ2-7 TRBV6-2/TRBV6-3 few TRBD1
CASSGPSGANVLTF TGTGCCAGCTCGGGGCCTTCTGGGGCCAACGTCCTGACTTTC TRBJ2-6 TRBV18 many NA
CSARPEGLSQETQYF TGCAGTGCTAGACCTGAGGGCCTATCCCAAGAGACCCAGTACTTC TRBJ2-5 TRBV20-1 few NA
CASSAIARETQYF TGTGCCAGCAGTGCGATCGCTAGGGAGACCCAGTACTTC TRBJ2-5 TRBV7-8 NA NA
CASSRIRQGPGYEQYF TGTGCCAGCAGCCGAATCCGACAGGGGCCGGGGTACGAGCAGTACTTC TRBJ2-7 TRBV12-3/TRBV12-4 few TRBD1
CASRQRDGEYQETQYF TGTGCCAGCAGGCAGAGGGACGGAGAGTACCAAGAGACCCAGTACTTC TRBJ2-5 TRBV6-6 NA NA
CASSFRTGFGTEAFF TGTGCCAGCAGTTTCCGGACAGGGTTCGGCACTGAAGCTTTCTTT TRBJ1-1 TRBV27 NA TRBD1
CSAQDRAHYQQYF TGCAGTGCTCAGGACAGGGCCCACTACCAGCAGTACTTC TRBJ2-7 TRBV20-1 many TRBD1
CSAQTLDPPRETQYF TGCAGTGCTCAGACCTTGGACCCCCCGCGAGAGACCCAGTACTTC TRBJ2-5 TRBV20-1 many NA
CASRGASGRVETQYF TGTGCCAGCAGAGGGGCTAGCGGGAGGGTAGAGACCCAGTACTTC TRBJ2-5 TRBV27 NA TRBD2
CSARGRGNNEQFF TGCAGTGCTAGAGGGCGGGGAAACAATGAGCAGTTCTTC TRBJ2-1 TRBV20-1 NA NA
CASSLISSEYNEQFF TGTGCCAGCAGCTTAATCTCTAGCGAGTACAATGAGCAGTTCTTC TRBJ2-1 TRBV7-6 NA NA
CASSLAGGSGYYEQYF TGTGCCAGCAGCTTAGCGGGGGGTAGCGGGTACTACGAGCAGTACTTC TRBJ2-7 TRBV7-2 many TRBD2
CASSYLAGRQGGEQFF TGTGCCAGCAGCTACCTAGCGGGGCGCCAGGGTGGTGAGCAGTTCTTC TRBJ2-1 TRBV7-2 NA TRBD2
CASSLAGQGSTPLHF TGTGCCAGCAGCTTAGCTGGTCAGGGTTCGACACCCCTCCACTTT TRBJ1-6 TRBV7-9 NA NA
CASSFLGIAESSYNEQFF TGTGCCAGCAGCTTCCTAGGGATAGCGGAAAGCTCCTACAATGAGCAGTTCTTC TRBJ2-1 TRBV11-2 NA NA
CASSSPGPNGNQPQHF TGTGCCAGCAGTTCTCCAGGGCCGAACGGCAATCAGCCCCAGCATTTT TRBJ1-5 TRBV27 NA NA
CSTRQGTTEQFF TGCAGTACGCGGCAGGGTACGACTGAGCAGTTCTTC TRBJ2-1 TRBV20-1 NA NA
CASSAATSGRGRETQYF TGTGCCAGCAGCGCGGCGACTAGCGGGAGGGGGAGGGAGACCCAGTACTTC TRBJ2-5 TRBV9 NA TRBD2
CSATGRGNTDTQYF TGCAGTGCTACCGGGAGGGGAAACACAGATACGCAGTATTTT TRBJ2-3 TRBV20-1 many TRBD2
CASSFLGEDGYTF TGCGCCAGCAGCTTCTTGGGGGAGGATGGCTACACCTTC TRBJ1-2 TRBV5-1 few NA
CASSVAGGTYTDTQYF TGTGCCAGCAGCGTAGCGGGAGGTACTTACACAGATACGCAGTATTTT TRBJ2-3 TRBV9 NA TRBD2
CASSTASGSKNEQFF TGTGCCAGCAGCACAGCTAGCGGGAGCAAGAATGAGCAGTTCTTC TRBJ2-1 TRBV7-2 NA TRBD2
CSAQTGRLNSPLHF TGCAGTGCCCAGACAGGGCGCTTGAATTCACCCCTCCACTTT TRBJ1-6 TRBV20-1 NA TRBD1
CSARDISGGPRGTQYF TGCAGTGCTAGAGACATATCGGGGGGCCCTAGGGGGACCCAGTACTTC TRBJ2-5 TRBV20-1 NA NA
CASSFSRGGSYEQYF TGTGCCAGCAGTTTCTCCAGGGGTGGTTCCTACGAGCAGTACTTC TRBJ2-7 TRBV28 few NA
CASSGGGPLGGYTF TGTGCCAGCAGCGGCGGAGGCCCCTTAGGGGGCTACACCTTC TRBJ1-2 TRBV4-2 NA NA
CASSLIRVSYNEQFF TGTGCCAGCAGTTTAATCAGGGTCTCCTACAATGAGCAGTTCTTC TRBJ2-1 TRBV27 few NA
CSVDVPGQGGYGYTF TGCAGCGTTGACGTCCCGGGACAGGGCGGCTATGGCTACACCTTC TRBJ1-2 TRBV29-1 NA TRBD1
CSARAPHSYEQYF TGCAGTGCTAGAGCCCCCCATTCCTACGAGCAGTACTTC TRBJ2-7 TRBV20-1 few NA
CASSQVVRAGGYTF TGCGCCAGCAGCCAAGTAGTTCGGGCGGGTGGTTACACCTTC TRBJ1-2 TRBV4-1 few NA